This TCR beta chain appears in the sequencing data of a study of T cell responses to AZD1222 COVID-19 vaccine. TCRdb's table, derived via immunoSEQ multiplex PCR, lists solely in-frame clones and lacks some. The repertoire holds 130,000 or so clones, with 85% to 90% as singletons. The CDR3 runs to 14 residues. The V and J ends lost 6 bases and 8 bases, in that order; junction bases with no gene match: 12. Germline V gene lookup returns CDR1 MNHEY and CDR2 SMNVEV (reference sequence). This clone was seen a few times. The chain joins TRBV27 to TRBJ1-2; TRBD1 matches 7 bases. This receptor was obtained from an adult in good health. The sample here was peripheral blood, taken on day 0 of AZD1222 vaccination. Here the CDR3 DNA reads TGTGCCAGCAGCCTTGGATCTCACAGGGGAGGCTACACCTTC. It yields the protein CASSLGSHRGGYTF.